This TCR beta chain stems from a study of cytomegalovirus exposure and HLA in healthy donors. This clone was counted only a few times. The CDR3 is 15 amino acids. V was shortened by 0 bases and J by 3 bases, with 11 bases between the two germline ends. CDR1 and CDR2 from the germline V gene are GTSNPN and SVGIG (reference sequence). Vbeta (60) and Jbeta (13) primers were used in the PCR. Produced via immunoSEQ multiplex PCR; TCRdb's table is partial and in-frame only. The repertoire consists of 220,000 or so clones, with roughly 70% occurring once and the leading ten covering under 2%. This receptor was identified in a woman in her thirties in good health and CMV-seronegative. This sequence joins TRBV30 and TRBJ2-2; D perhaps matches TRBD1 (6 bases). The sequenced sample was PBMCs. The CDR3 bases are TGTGCCTGGAGTGTCGACAGGCGGGACACCGGGGAGCTGTTTTTT. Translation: CAWSVDRRDTGELFF.